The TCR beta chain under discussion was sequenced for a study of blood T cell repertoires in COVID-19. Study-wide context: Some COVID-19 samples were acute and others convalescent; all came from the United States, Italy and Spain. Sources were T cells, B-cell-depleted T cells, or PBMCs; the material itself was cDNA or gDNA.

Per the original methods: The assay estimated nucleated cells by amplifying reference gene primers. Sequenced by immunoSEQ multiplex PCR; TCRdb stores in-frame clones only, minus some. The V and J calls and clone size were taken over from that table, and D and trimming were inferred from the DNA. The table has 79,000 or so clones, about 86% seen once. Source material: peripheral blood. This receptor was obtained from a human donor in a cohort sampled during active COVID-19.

CDR3: CSVALAGGRETQYF. The CDR3 bases are TGCAGCGTTGCCCTAGCGGGAGGTCGGGAGACCCAGTACTTC. The J gene is TRBJ2-5, the V gene TRBV29-1, with TRBD2 matching 11 bases. The CDR3 has 14 amino acids. Losses at the gene ends were 4 bases for V and 5 bases for J; bases not matched to a gene: 6. Germline loops: CDR1 SQVTM, CDR2 ANQGSEA.